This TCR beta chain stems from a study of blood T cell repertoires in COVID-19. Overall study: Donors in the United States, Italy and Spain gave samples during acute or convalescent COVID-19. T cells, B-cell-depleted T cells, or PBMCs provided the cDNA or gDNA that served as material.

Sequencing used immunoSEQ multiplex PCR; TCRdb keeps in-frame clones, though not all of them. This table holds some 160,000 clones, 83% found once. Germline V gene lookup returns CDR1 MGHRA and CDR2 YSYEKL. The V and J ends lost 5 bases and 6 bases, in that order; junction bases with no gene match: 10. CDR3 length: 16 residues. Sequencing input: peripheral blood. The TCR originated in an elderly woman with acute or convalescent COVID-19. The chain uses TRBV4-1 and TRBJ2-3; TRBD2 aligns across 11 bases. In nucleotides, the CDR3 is TGCGCCAGCAGCTCCCGACTAGCGGGATATGGGGATACGCAGTATTTT. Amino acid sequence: CASSSRLAGYGDTQYF.